This is a list of T cell receptor beta chains from one sample in a study of blood T cell repertoires in COVID-19. Profiling relied on immunoSEQ multiplex PCR, and the TCRdb table lists in-frame clones only, not all of them. This table has about 200,000 clones, approximately 81% appearing once. Sequenced: peripheral blood. Source of these receptors: a woman older than 75 with acute or convalescent COVID-19. Each CDR3 is given with its conserved first and last residue. Fields, in order: clone size, V gene, J gene, D gene, CDR3 protein, CDR3 DNA. D genes are given only for firm matches. Where a row states a size, it is once, few, many or the class of an expanded clone; other rows omit it.

-	TRBV5-4	TRBJ2-7	TRBD2	CASRSSGSYEQYF	TGTGCCAGCAGATCCAGCGGGAGCTACGAGCAGTACTTC
-	TRBV6-5	TRBJ1-6	-	CASSYLPGGETPLHF	TGTGCCAGCAGTTACCTACCTGGTGGGGAGACACCCCTCCACTTT
-	TRBV2	TRBJ2-1	TRBD1	CASFRQGAFSEQFF	TGTGCCAGCTTCCGACAGGGGGCGTTCAGTGAGCAGTTCTTC
once	TRBV5-1	TRBJ2-1	TRBD2	CASSLTGTSGISSYNEQFF	TGCGCCAGCAGCTTGACCGGGACTAGCGGTATATCCTCCTACAATGAGCAGTTCTTC
once	TRBV30	TRBJ1-4	-	CAWSASLANEKLFF	TGTGCCTGGAGTGCGAGTCTTGCCAACGAAAAACTGTTTTTT
once	TRBV4-3	TRBJ2-2	-	CASSQDQRNTGELFF	TGCGCCAGCAGCCAAGACCAGCGGAACACCGGGGAGCTGTTTTTT
once	TRBV9	TRBJ1-2	-	CASSVVSGNGYTF	TGTGCCAGCAGCGTAGTATCGGGGAATGGCTACACCTTC
-	TRBV30	TRBJ2-7	-	CAWSVGGEQYF	TGTGCCTGGAGTGTGGGGGGCGAGCAGTACTTC
-	TRBV12-3/TRBV12-4	TRBJ1-5	-	CASLRQGNQPQHF	TGTGCCAGCTTGCGACAGGGCAATCAGCCCCAGCATTTT
-	TRBV28	TRBJ1-3	-	CASSSLPGLLDTIYF	TGTGCCAGCAGTTCCCTCCCGGGACTATTGGACACCATATATTTT
-	TRBV11-3	TRBJ1-1	-	CASSLMGATEAFF	TGTGCCAGCAGCTTAATGGGGGCCACTGAAGCTTTCTTT
-	TRBV7-2	TRBJ1-3	-	CASSSPLRNTIYF	TGTGCCAGCAGCTCGCCCCTCCGGAACACCATATATTTT
-	TRBV18	TRBJ2-7	TRBD1	CASSTRSSPLKGQPYEQYF	TGTGCCAGCTCCACCCGATCGTCCCCGTTGAAGGGACAGCCCTACGAGCAGTACTTC
-	TRBV6-5	TRBJ2-7	-	CASYQGTYEQYF	TGTGCCAGCTACCAGGGGACCTACGAGCAGTACTTC
-	TRBV6-5	TRBJ1-1	-	CASRDFPEITEAFF	TGTGCCAGCAGAGACTTCCCTGAGATCACTGAAGCTTTCTTT
-	TRBV4-1	TRBJ2-5	TRBD2	CASSQITGTSGKETQYF	TGCGCCAGCAGCCAAATAACCGGGACTAGCGGAAAAGAGACCCAGTACTTC
few	TRBV29-1	TRBJ2-2	-	CSARDIFGAGELFF	-
-	TRBV7-2	TRBJ2-5	TRBD2	CASSLRGAGGPQETQYF	TGTGCCAGCAGCTTAAGGGGAGCGGGAGGGCCCCAAGAGACCCAGTACTTC
-	TRBV7-2	TRBJ2-5	TRBD1	CASSSQGVGETQYF	TGTGCCAGCAGCTCCCAGGGGGTAGGCGAGACCCAGTACTTC
-	TRBV9	TRBJ2-1	-	CASSVAGDGQASSYNEQFF	TGTGCCAGCAGCGTAGCAGGGGACGGGCAAGCGAGCTCCTACAATGAGCAGTTCTTC
-	TRBV18	TRBJ2-3	-	CASSPPADTQYF	TGTGCCAGCTCACCACCCGCAGATACGCAGTATTTT
-	TRBV18	TRBJ1-5	-	CASTPSGISNQPQHF	TGTGCCAGCACCCCTTCCGGGATTAGCAATCAGCCCCAGCATTTT